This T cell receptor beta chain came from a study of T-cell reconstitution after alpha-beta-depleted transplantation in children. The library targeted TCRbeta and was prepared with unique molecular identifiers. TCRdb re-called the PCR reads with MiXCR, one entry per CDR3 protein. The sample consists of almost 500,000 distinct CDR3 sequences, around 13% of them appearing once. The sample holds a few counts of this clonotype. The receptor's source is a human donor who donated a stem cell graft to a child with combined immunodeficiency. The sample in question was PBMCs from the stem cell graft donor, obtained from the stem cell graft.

Here the CDR3 DNA reads TGCAGTGCGCCCAGACGGGACAGGGCTGGAGGCTACACCTTC. It specifies CSAPRRDRAGGYTF. The chain couples TRBV20-1 to TRBJ1-2; 9 bases match TRBD1. J lost 8 bases, V lost 6 bases, and 13 bases had no gene match. CDR1 is DFQATT, CDR2 SNEGSKA, per germline (reference sequence). The CDR3 consists of 14 residues.